A single sample is the source of the 19 T cell receptor beta chains below, sequenced in a study of breast tumors, draining lymph nodes, adjacent tissues (dated by TCRdb to the mid-2010s). Libraries came from multiplex PCR. Sequencing took place on an Illumina HiSeq 2000. Using fastp trimming at Q25 and MiXCR clonotype assembly, TCRdb reanalyzed the public sequencing data and kept in-frame beta chains. Rows matching on CDR3 protein sequence are summarized as one entry with the most common DNA and genes. This sample holds more than 15,000 distinct CDR3 sequences; 60% to 70% were observed only once. The top ten clones comprise approximately 20% of the sample. Sequencing used tumor-adjacent breast tissue. The receptor set was obtained from a female donor with breast cancer. Some clones in this sample may be carry-over from other donors' samples.

This clonotype was observed many times. Given a much more abundant clone one base away, this may be a read error. The chain uses TRBV7-2 and TRBJ2-5; perhaps TRBD2 as D (6 bases). The V gene's germline CDR1 is SGHTA and CDR2 FQGNSA. There are 15 residues in the CDR3. The CDR3 sequence: CASSLQPGVGETQHF. The CDR3, as DNA: TGTGCCAGCAGCTTACAACCGGGGGTAGGAGAGACCCAGCACTTC.

This clonotype appeared a single time. The chain couples TRBV20-1 to TRBJ1-6, with D uncertain. This CDR3 is built from 13 residues. The V and J ends lost 2 bases and 7 bases respectively, with 9 bases between them. CDR1 DFQATT and CDR2 SNEGSKA come from the germline V gene (reference sequence). The DNA of the CDR3 is TGCAGTGCTAGAAATCAGTTAAATTCACCCCTCCACTTT. Translating gives CSARNQLNSPLHF.

This chain connects TRBV24-1 to TRBJ2-3; D gene unclear. V gave up 0 bases and J gave up 2 bases, with 5 bases separating them. This CDR3 has 14 amino acids. Germline assignment: CDR1 KGHDR and CDR2 SFDVKD. As DNA, the CDR3 is TGTGCCACCAGTGATTTGCTCAACACAGATACGCAGTATTTT. Its protein product is CATSDLLNTDTQYF.

V gene TRBV7-8 combines with J gene TRBJ2-7; a possible D gene is TRBD2 (5 bases). V was clipped by 1 base and J by 3 bases, with 16 bases between them. This CDR3 comprises 16 residues. CDR1 and CDR2 (germline): SGHVS, FQNEAQ. CDR3 nucleotide sequence: TGTGCCAGCAGCTTAGAAAGGAGGCGTCAAGGCTACGAGCAGTACTTC. Its translation is CASSLERRRQGYEQYF.

This clonotype is medium-sized within its sample. The chain employs TRBV7-2 and TRBJ2-7, with D perhaps matching TRBD2 (6 bases). V lost 4 bases and J 1 base, leaving 11 bases between the germline ends. The CDR3 consists of 14 residues. The germline gives CDR1 SGHTA, CDR2 FQGNSA. In DNA form, the CDR3 reads TGTGCCAGCAGCTCTTCGGACTATTCCTACGAGCAGTACGTC. Amino acid sequence: CASSSSDYSYEQYV.

The V gene is TRBV5-1, the J gene TRBJ2-3; no firm D call. Germline CDR1 and CDR2: SGHRS and YFSETQ. The CDR3 contains 15 residues. V was cut by 0 bases and J by 0 bases, with 8 bases left in between. The DNA of the CDR3 is TGCGCCAGCAGCTTGGACAGCTCTAGCACAGATACGCAGTATTTT. Encoded protein: CASSLDSSSTDTQYF.

The CDR3 here is CATSDYNSGKLFF. As DNA, the CDR3 is TGTGCCACCAGTGATTATAACTCGGGGAAACTGTTTTTT. V gene TRBV24-1 combines with J gene TRBJ1-4; D is undetermined. V was clipped by 2 bases and J by 11 bases, with 11 bases between them. CDR3 length: 13 residues. Germline CDR1 KGHDR, CDR2 SFDVKD.

The chain couples TRBV7-6 to TRBJ2-7; D unresolved. This CDR3 is built from 15 residues. CDR1 and CDR2 from the germline V gene are SGHVS and FNYEAQ. Trimming pared 4 bases from V and 0 bases from J, leaving 13 bases between. The CDR3 reads CASSSLEAFSYEQYF. CDR3 sequence (DNA): TGTGCCAGCAGCTCATTAGAGGCATTCTCCTACGAGCAGTACTTC.

This clonotype has ten or more counts. The gene calls are TRBV5-1 and TRBJ1-3; D gene unclear. This CDR3 region has 15 residues. V was pared by 0 bases and J by 0 bases, with 7 bases between. Germline CDR1 reads SGHRS; CDR2 reads YFSETQ. This CDR3 reads CASSLDGRSGNTIYF. Here the CDR3 DNA reads TGCGCCAGCAGCTTGGACGGACGCTCTGGAAACACCATATATTTT.

The chain links TRBV9 to TRBJ2-2; no clear D. V dropped 0 bases and J dropped 0 bases, with 3 bases sitting between them. The germline CDR1 and CDR2 sequences are SGDLS and YYNGEE. CDR3 size: 14 residues. CDR3 in amino acids: CASSVGPNTGELFF. The CDR3 DNA reads as TGTGCCAGCAGCGTAGGTCCGAACACCGGGGAGCTGTTTTTT.

This chain links TRBV9 with TRBJ1-2, with TRBD1 matching over 7 bases. Germline CDR1 SGDLS, CDR2 YYNGEE. J lost 6 bases, V lost 4 bases, and 6 bases had no gene match. The CDR3 consists of 13 residues. CDR3 coding DNA: TGTGCCAGCAGCCTGACAGGGAGGAATGGCTACACCTTC. Translation gives CASSLTGRNGYTF.

In this sample, this clonotype turned up many times. This may arise from a read error, as a much more abundant clone is one base away. The chain uses TRBV5-6 and TRBJ1-6; D is unresolved. Germline CDR1 and CDR2: SGHDT and YYEEEE. Trimming removed 0 bases from V and 8 bases from J, with 9 bases in between. CDR3 length: 14 residues. The CDR3 loop reads CASSLGQAYSPLHF. CDR3 in DNA: TGTGCCAGCAGCTTGGGGCAGGCGTATTCACCCCTCCACTTT.

This clonotype showed up just a few times. The chain employs TRBV2 and TRBJ2-1; 7 positions agree with TRBD1. CDR3 size: 12 residues. The V gene's germline CDR1 is SNHLY and CDR2 FYNNEI. J gave up 8 bases and V 6 bases, and 4 bases lay outside the gene matches. DNA for the CDR3: TGTGCCAGCAGCACAGGGGAAGATGAGCAGTTCTTC. Translated, it gives CASSTGEDEQFF.

V and J are TRBV7-9 and TRBJ2-3; tentatively, D is TRBD1 (5 bases). The germline V and J ends were trimmed by 5 bases and 0 bases, with 9 bases remaining between them. CDR3 length: 14 residues. In germline, CDR1 is SEHNR, CDR2 FQNEAQ (reference sequence). The CDR3 is CASSLDSSTDTQYF. The DNA for the CDR3 is TGTGCCAGCAGCCTAGACAGTAGCACAGATACGCAGTATTTT.

In regard to this clonotype: At one end, the junction sequence differs from germline, possibly due to a read error. The chain has TRBV14 and TRBJ1-4; D not certain. The CDR3 runs 16 residues. Per the germline V gene, CDR1 is SGHDN and CDR2 is FVKESK. The CDR3 sequence: CASSQGFADYNEKLFF. CDR3 in DNA: TGTGCCAGCAGCCAAGGGTTCGCCGATTATAATGAAAAACTGTTTTTC.

This clonotype was seen many times. The chain links TRBV6-5 to TRBJ2-2, with D uncertain. The CDR3 has 17 amino acids. Trimming removed 5 bases at V and 10 bases at J, with 26 bases between. Germline V gene data show CDR1 as MNHEY and CDR2 as SVGAGI. CDR3 sequence reads: CASSHAPVGSLSLELFF. CDR3 DNA sequence: TGTGCCAGCAGTCACGCCCCCGTGGGGTCCCTATCGTTGGAGCTGTTTTTT.

V usage is TRBV20-1 and J usage is TRBJ2-1, with 11 bases that match TRBD2. J was trimmed by 9 bases and V by 7 bases; bases with no gene match: 14. CDR1 is DFQATT, CDR2 SNEGSKA, per germline (reference sequence). This CDR3 comprises 15 residues. This chain's CDR3 is CSVTLAGAGFSEQFF. The CDR3 DNA is TGCAGTGTTACACTAGCGGGGGCCGGGTTTAGTGAGCAGTTCTTC.

This clonotype was seen ten or more times. A clone one base away is much larger, so this may be a read error. Without the conserved terminal phenylalanine or tryptophan, this CDR3 likely stems from a read error. The rearrangement links TRBV9 to TRBJ2-7; 8 bases match TRBD1. The CDR3 is made up of 13 amino acids. Germline V gene lookup returns CDR1 SGDLS and CDR2 YYNGEE. V shed 4 bases and J 7 bases; nucleotides not matched to a gene: 7. The CDR3 bases are TGTGCCAGCAGCAGGGGACAGGCGGAAGAGCAGTACTCC. Residues: CASSRGQAEEQYS.

The chain couples TRBV9 to TRBJ2-7; TRBD2 aligns across 9 bases. Germline V CDR1 and CDR2: SGDLS, YYNGEE. J gave up 5 bases and V 4 bases, and 7 bases lay outside the gene matches. The CDR3 contains 14 residues. In DNA form, the CDR3 reads TGTGCCAGCAGCAAGGCGGGGGGGCGTGACGAGCAGTACTTC. It yields the protein CASSKAGGRDEQYF.